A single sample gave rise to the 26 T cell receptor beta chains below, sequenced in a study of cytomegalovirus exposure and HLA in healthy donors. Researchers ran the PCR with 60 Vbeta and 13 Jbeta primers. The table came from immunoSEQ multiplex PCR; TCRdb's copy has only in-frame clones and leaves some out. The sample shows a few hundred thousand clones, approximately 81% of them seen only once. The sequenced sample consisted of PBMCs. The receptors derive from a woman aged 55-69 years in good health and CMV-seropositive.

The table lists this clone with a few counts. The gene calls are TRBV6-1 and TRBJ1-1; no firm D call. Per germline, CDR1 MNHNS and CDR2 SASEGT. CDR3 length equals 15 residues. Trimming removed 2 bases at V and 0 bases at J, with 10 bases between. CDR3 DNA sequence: TGTGCCAGCAGTGAACGTCAGTTATTGAACACTGAAGCTTTCTTT. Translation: CASSERQLLNTEAFF.

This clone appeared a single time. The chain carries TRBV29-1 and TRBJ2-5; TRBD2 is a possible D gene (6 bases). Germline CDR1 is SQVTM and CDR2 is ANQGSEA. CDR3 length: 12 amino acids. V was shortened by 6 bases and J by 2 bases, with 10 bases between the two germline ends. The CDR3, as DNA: TGCAGCGTAATCGCGGGGCAAGAGACCCAGTACTTC. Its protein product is CSVIAGQETQYF.

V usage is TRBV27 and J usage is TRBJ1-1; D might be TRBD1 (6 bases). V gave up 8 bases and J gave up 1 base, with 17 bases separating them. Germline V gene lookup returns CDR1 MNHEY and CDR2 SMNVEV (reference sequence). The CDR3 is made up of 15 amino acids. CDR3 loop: CASGGQRVRNTEAFF. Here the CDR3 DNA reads TGTGCCAGCGGTGGACAGAGGGTTCGGAACACTGAAGCTTTCTTT.

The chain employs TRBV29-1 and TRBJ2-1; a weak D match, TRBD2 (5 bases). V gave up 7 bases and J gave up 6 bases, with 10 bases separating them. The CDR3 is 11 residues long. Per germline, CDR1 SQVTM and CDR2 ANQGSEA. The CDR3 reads CSGRTSNEQFF. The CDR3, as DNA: TGCAGCGGAAGAACTAGCAATGAGCAGTTCTTC.

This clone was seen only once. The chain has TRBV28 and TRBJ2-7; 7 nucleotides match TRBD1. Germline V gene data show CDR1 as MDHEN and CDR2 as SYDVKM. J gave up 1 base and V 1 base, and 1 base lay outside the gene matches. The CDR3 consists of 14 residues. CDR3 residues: CASSLFRGSYEQYF. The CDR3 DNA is TGTGCCAGCAGTTTATTCAGGGGGTCCTACGAGCAGTACTTC.

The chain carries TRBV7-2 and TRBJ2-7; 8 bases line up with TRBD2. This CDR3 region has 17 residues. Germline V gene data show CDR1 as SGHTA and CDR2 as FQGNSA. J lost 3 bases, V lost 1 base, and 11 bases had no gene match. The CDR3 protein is CASSLGTPGTSGYEQYF. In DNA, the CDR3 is TGTGCCAGCAGCTTAGGGACTCCGGGCACTAGCGGCTACGAGCAGTACTTC.

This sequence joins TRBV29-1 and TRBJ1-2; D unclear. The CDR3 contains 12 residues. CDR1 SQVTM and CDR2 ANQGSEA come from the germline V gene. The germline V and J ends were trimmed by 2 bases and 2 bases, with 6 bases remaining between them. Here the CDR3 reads CSVESRNYGYTF. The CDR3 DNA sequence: TGCAGCGTTGAATCCAGGAACTATGGCTACACCTTC.

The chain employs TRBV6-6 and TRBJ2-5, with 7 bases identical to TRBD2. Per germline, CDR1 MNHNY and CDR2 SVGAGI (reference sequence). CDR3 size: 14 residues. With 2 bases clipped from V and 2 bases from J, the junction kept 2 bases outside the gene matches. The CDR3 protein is CASSYGTIQETQYF. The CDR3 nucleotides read TGTGCCAGCAGTTACGGGACTATACAAGAGACCCAGTACTTC.

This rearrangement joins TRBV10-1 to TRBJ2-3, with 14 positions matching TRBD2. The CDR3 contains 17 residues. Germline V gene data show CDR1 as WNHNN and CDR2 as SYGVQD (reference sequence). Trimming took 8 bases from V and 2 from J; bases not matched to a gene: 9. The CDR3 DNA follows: TGCGCCAGCGGACCGGGACTAGCGGGAGTGTACACAGATACGCAGTATTTT. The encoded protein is CASGPGLAGVYTDTQYF.

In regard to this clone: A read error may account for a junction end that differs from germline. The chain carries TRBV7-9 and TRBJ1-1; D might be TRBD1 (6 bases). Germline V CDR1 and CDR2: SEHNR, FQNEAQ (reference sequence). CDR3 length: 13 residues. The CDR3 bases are TGTTCCAGCAGCTTAGGTACAGGGTCTGAAGCTTTCTTT. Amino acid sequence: CSSSLGTGSEAFF. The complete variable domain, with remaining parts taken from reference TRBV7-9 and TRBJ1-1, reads DTGVSQNPRHKITKRGQNVTFRCDPISEHNRLYWYRQTLGQGPEFLTYFQNEAQLEKSRLLSDRFSAERPKGSFSTLEIQRTEQGDSAMYLCSSSLGTGSEAFFGQGTRLTVV.

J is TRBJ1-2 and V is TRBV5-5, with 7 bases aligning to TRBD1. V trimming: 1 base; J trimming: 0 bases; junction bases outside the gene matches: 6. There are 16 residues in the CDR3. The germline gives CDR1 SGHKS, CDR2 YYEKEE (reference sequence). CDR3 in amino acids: CASSLRGTAANYGYTF. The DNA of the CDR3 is TGTGCCAGCAGCTTGCGCGGGACAGCTGCTAACTATGGCTACACCTTC.

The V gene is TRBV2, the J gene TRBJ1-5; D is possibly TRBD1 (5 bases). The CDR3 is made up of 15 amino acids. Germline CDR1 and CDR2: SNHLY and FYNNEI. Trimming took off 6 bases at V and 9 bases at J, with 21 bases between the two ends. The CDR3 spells CASRGQPPLSRPQHF. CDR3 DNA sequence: TGTGCCAGCAGAGGACAACCCCCCTTATCCCGGCCCCAGCATTTT.

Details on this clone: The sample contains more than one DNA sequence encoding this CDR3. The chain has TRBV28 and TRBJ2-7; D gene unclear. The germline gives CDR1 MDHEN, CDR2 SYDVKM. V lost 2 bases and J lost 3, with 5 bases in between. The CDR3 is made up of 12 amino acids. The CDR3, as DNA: TGTGCCAGCAGTTTAATCAGCTACGAGCAGTACTTC. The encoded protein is CASSLISYEQYF. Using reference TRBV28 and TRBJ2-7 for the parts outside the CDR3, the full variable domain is DVKVTQSSRYLVKRTGEKVFLECVQDMDHENMFWYRQDPGLGLRLIYFSYDVKMKEKGDIPEGYSVSREKKERFSLILESASTNQTSMYLCASSLISYEQYFGPGTRLTVT.

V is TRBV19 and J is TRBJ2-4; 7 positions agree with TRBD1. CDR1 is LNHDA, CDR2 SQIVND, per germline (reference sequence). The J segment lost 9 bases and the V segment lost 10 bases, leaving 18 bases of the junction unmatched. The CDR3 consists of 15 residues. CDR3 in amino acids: CATNPRHRGNSIQYF. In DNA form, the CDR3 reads TGTGCCACTAACCCCCGGCACAGGGGAAATAGCATTCAGTACTTC.

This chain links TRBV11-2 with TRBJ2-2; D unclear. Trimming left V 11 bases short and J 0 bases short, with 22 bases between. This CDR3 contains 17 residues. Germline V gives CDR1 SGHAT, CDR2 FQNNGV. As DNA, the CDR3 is TGTGCCGGCGCCGTGCAGGCCCATTTCGCGAACACCGGGGAGCTGTTTTTT. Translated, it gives CAGAVQAHFANTGELFF.

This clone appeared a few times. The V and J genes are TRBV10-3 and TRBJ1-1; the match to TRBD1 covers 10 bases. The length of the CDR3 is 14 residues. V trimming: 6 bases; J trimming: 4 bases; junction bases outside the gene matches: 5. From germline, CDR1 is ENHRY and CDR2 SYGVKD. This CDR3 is CAISEGQGITEAFF. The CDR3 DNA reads TGTGCCATCAGCGAGGGACAGGGGATCACTGAAGCTTTCTTT.

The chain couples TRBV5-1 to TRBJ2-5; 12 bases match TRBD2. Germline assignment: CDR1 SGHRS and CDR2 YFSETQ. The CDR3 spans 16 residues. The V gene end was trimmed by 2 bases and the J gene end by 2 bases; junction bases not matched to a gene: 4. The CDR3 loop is CASSLLGLAGQETQYF. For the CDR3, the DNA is TGCGCCAGCAGCTTACTCGGACTAGCGGGACAAGAGACCCAGTACTTC.

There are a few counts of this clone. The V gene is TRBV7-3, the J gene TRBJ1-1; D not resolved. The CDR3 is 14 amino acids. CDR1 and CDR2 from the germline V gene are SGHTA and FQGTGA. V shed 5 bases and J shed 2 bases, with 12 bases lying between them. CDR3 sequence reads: CASSPGLANTEAFF. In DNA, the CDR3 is TGTGCCAGCAGCCCGGGTCTGGCCAACACTGAAGCTTTCTTT.

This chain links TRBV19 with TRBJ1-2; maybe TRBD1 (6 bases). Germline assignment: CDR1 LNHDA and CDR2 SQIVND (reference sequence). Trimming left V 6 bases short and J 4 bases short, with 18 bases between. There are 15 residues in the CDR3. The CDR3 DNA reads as TGTGCCAGTAGCAAGGGGGACCGCCGGATCTATGGCTACACCTTC. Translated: CASSKGDRRIYGYTF.

CDR3 in amino acids: CASSLPVQGAGGNTIYF. The CDR3 region has the DNA TGCGCCAGCAGCCTTCCCGTTCAGGGGGCTGGAGGAAACACCATATATTTT. The J gene is TRBJ1-3, the V gene TRBV5-1; 8 bases match TRBD1. Trimming cost V 4 bases and J 4 bases; bases outside gene matches: 13. The CDR3 is 17 residues long. CDR1 and CDR2 from the germline V gene are SGHRS and YFSETQ. The variable domain in full, with the rest retrieved from reference TRBV5-1 and TRBJ1-3, is KAGVTQTPRYLIKTRGQQVTLSCSPISGHRSVSWYQQTPGQGLQFLFEYFSETQRNKGNFPGRFSGRQFSNSRSEMNVSTLELGDSALYLCASSLPVQGAGGNTIYFGEGSWLTVV.

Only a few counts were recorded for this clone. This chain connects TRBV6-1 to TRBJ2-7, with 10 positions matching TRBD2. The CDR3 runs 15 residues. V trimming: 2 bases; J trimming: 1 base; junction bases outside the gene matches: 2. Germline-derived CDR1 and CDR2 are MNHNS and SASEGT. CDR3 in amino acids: CASSESSGSSYEQYF. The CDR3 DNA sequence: TGTGCCAGCAGTGAATCTAGCGGGAGTTCCTACGAGCAGTACTTC.

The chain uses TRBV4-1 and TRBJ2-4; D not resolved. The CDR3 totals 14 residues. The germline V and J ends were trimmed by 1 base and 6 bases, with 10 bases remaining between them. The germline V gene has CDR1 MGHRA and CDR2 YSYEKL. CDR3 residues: CASSQGASGNIQYF. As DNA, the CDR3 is TGCGCCAGCAGCCAAGGGGCCTCTGGAAACATTCAGTACTTC.

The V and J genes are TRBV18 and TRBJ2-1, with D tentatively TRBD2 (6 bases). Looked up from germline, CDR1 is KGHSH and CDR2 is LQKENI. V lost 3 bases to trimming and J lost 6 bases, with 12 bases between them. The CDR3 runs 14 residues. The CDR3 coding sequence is TGTGCCAGCTCACCGGGGACTGGATTCAATGAGCAGTTCTTC. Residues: CASSPGTGFNEQFF.

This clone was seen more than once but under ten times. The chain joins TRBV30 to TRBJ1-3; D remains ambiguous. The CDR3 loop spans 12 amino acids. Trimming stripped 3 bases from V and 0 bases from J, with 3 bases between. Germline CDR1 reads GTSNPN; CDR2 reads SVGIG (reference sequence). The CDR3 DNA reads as TGTGCCTGGAGCAGCTCTGGAAACACCATATATTTT. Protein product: CAWSSSGNTIYF.

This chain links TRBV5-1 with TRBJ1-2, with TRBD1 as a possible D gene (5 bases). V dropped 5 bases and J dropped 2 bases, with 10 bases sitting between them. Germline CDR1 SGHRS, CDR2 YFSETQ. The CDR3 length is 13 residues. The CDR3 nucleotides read TGCGCCAGCAGAGGGGTATCGAACTATGGCTACACCTTC. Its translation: CASRGVSNYGYTF.

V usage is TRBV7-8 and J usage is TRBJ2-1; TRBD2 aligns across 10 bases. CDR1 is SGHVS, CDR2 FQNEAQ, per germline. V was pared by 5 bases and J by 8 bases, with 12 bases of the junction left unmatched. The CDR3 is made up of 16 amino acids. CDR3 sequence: CASSPTRLAGAHEQFF. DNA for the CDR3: TGTGCCAGCAGCCCCACTCGGCTAGCGGGAGCACATGAGCAGTTCTTC.